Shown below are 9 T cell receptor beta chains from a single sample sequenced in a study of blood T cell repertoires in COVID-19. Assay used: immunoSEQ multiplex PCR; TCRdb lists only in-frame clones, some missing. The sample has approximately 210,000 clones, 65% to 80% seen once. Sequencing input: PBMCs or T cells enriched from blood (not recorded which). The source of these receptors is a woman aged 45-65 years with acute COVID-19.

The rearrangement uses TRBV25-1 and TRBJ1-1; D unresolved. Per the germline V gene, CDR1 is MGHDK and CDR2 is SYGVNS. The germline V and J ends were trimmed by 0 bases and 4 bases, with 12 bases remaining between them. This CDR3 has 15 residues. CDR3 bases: TGTGCCAGCAGTGAATATGAGGGATGGAGCACTGAAGCTTTCTTT. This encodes CASSEYEGWSTEAFF.

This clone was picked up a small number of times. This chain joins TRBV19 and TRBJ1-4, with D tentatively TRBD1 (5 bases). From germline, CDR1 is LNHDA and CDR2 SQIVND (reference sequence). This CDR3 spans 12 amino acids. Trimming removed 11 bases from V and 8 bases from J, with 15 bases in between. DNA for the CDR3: TGTGCCTCCCGGCGGGGCAGGGAAAAACTGTTTTTT. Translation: CASRRGREKLFF.

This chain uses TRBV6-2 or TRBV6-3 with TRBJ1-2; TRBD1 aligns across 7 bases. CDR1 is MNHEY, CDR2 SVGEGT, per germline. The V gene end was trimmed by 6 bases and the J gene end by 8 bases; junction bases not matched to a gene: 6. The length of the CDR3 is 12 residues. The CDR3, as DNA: TGTGCCAGCAGCTTCAGGGGGAGCGGCTACACCTTC. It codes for CASSFRGSGYTF.

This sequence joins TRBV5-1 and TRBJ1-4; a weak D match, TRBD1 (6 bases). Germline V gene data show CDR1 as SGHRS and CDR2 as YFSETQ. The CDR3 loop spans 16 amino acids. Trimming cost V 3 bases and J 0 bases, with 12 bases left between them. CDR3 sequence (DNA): TGCGCCAGCAGCTATATGGGGGCCGCAACTAATGAAAAACTGTTTTTT. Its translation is CASSYMGAATNEKLFF.

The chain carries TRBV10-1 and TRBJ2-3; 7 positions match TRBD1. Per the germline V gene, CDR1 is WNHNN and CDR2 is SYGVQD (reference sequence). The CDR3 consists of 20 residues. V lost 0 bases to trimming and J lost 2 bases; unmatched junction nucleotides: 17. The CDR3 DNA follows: TGCGCCAGCAGTGAGTCGAGAGACAGGGCCCCTTCTCTTTTCACAGATACGCAGTATTTT. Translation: CASSESRDRAPSLFTDTQYF.

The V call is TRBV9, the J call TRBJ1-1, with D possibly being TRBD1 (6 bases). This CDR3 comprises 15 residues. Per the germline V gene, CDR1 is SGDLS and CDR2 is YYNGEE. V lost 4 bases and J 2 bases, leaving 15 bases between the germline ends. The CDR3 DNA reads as TGTGCCAGCAGCCTTACGATGGACAGAAACACTGAAGCTTTCTTT. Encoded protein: CASSLTMDRNTEAFF.

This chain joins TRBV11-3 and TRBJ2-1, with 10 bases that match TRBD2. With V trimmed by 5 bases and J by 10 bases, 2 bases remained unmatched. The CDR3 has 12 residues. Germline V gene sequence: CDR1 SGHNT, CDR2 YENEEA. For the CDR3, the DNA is TGTGCCAGCAGCCTACTAGCGGGGGAGCAGTTCTTC. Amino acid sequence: CASSLLAGEQFF.

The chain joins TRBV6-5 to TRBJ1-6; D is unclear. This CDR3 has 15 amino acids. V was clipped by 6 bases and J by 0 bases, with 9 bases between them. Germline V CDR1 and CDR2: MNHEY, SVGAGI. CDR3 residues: CASRAGISYNSPLHF. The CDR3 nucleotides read TGTGCCAGCAGAGCGGGAATCTCCTATAATTCACCCCTCCACTTT.

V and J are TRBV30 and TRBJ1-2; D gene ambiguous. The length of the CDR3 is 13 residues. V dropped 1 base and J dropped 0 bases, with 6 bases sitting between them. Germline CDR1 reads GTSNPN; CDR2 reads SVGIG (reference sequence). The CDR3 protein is CAWSAMSNYGYTF. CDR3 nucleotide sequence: TGTGCCTGGAGTGCCATGTCTAACTATGGCTACACCTTC.